This T cell receptor beta chain was captured by sequencing in a study of cytomegalovirus exposure and HLA in healthy donors. The study, taken as a whole, reports: HLA restriction was apparent for most CMV-associated TCR beta chains in a later analysis. Only CMV serostatus was available as immune exposure information.

This clone was seen a few times. Its target is not known. Looked up from germline, CDR1 is MNHNY and CDR2 is SVGAGI (reference sequence). V gave up 8 bases and J gave up 2 bases, with 14 bases separating them. The CDR3 contains 14 residues. It was with 60 Vbeta and 13 Jbeta primers that the PCR ran. Using immunoSEQ multiplex PCR, the repertoire was profiled, and TCRdb retains in-frame clones only, with some absent. The sample consists of roughly 140,000 clones, 75% to 90% of them appearing once. This chain links TRBV6-6 with TRBJ2-3, with D possibly matching TRBD1 (5 bases). Material for sequencing was PBMCs. The sequence was collected from a man aged 35-49 years in good health and CMV-seronegative. The CDR3 sequence: CASGRLDTTDTQYF. In DNA, the CDR3 is TGTGCCAGCGGACGGTTGGACACCACAGATACGCAGTATTTT.